A single sample gave rise to the 20 T cell receptor beta chains below, sequenced in a study of cytomegalovirus exposure and HLA in healthy donors. The PCR employed 60 Vbeta primers together with 13 Jbeta primers. Sequenced by immunoSEQ multiplex PCR; TCRdb stores in-frame clones only, minus some. This sample has about 150,000 clones, with roughly 80% found just once. The sequencing input was PBMCs. The receptor set was obtained from a male donor in good health and CMV-seronegative.

The chain couples TRBV4-1 to TRBJ2-1; D may be TRBD2 (6 bases). Trimming removed 4 bases at V and 5 bases at J, with 9 bases between. CDR1 MGHRA and CDR2 YSYEKL come from the germline V gene. CDR3 length equals 13 residues. The CDR3 DNA sequence: TGCGCCAGCAGCCCAAGACTAGACAATGAGCAGTTCTTC. Translating it yields CASSPRLDNEQFF.

The chain employs TRBV5-1 and TRBJ2-3; the D gene is possibly TRBD1 (6 bases). V dropped 4 bases and J dropped 8 bases, with 29 bases sitting between them. The CDR3 covers 18 residues. Germline V gene lookup returns CDR1 SGHRS and CDR2 YFSETQ. The chain's CDR3 is CASSPKIPGSSEGGTQYF. In nucleotides, the CDR3 is TGCGCCAGCAGCCCAAAAATTCCGGGATCCAGCGAAGGGGGTACGCAGTATTTT.

This clone occurred a few times. J is TRBJ2-5 and V is TRBV2; 9 bases line up with TRBD2. CDR1 is SNHLY, CDR2 FYNNEI, per germline. The J segment lost 4 bases and the V segment lost 8 bases, leaving 8 bases of the junction unmatched. CDR3 length: 14 amino acids. CDR3 sequence: CASLFGLAIETQYF. CDR3 bases: TGTGCCAGCCTTTTCGGACTAGCGATAGAGACCCAGTACTTC.

The chain carries TRBV15 and TRBJ2-4, with TRBD2 as a possible D gene (5 bases). The CDR3 is 16 amino acids. The ends were cut back, 0 bases at V and 0 bases at J, with 9 bases in the middle. Germline values: CDR1 LNHNV, CDR2 YYDKDF (reference sequence). The CDR3, as DNA: TGTGCCACCAGCAGAGATCTCGGGGTAGCCAAAAACATTCAGTACTTC. It translates to CATSRDLGVAKNIQYF.

This clone was found once. The chain couples TRBV9 to TRBJ2-1; TRBD1 is a possible D gene (6 bases). Germline V CDR1 and CDR2: SGDLS, YYNGEE. This CDR3 region has 15 residues. V lost 2 bases, J lost 4 bases, and 13 bases lay in between. This CDR3 reads CASSVAGAPYNEQFF. CDR3 nucleotide sequence: TGTGCCAGCAGCGTCGCAGGGGCCCCTTACAATGAGCAGTTCTTC. Filled out from reference TRBV9 and TRBJ2-1, the complete variable domain reads DSGVTQTPKHLITATGQRVTLRCSPRSGDLSVYWYQQSLDQGLQFLIQYYNGEERAKGNILERFSAQQFPDLHSELNLSSLELGDSALYFCASSVAGAPYNEQFFGPGTRLTVL.

J is TRBJ1-2 and V is TRBV28; D call uncertain. Deletions cut 7 bases from V and 4 bases from J, with 10 bases between. The CDR3 runs to 12 residues. CDR1 and CDR2 from the germline V gene are MDHEN and SYDVKM. The CDR3 coding sequence is TGTGCCAGCACGGATCGGGGCTATGGCTACACCTTC. It yields the protein CASTDRGYGYTF.

This clone was detected a few times. V and J are TRBV5-1 and TRBJ1-4; 11 bases line up with TRBD1. Trimming cost V 0 bases and J 0 bases; bases outside gene matches: 4. Germline loops: CDR1 SGHRS, CDR2 YFSETQ. The CDR3 covers 18 residues. Written as DNA, the CDR3 is TGCGCCAGCAGCTTGGTAGGGACAGGGGGTCCAACTAATGAAAAACTGTTTTTT. This encodes CASSLVGTGGPTNEKLFF.

The genes are TRBV27 and TRBJ1-6; D is perhaps TRBD1 (5 bases). This CDR3 is 17 amino acids long. V was trimmed by 2 bases and J by 11 bases, leaving 22 bases between them. CDR1 and CDR2 (germline): MNHEY, SMNVEV (reference sequence). CDR3 sequence (DNA): TGTGCCAGCAGTTTAGAACGGACACCCTCTCTTTTTACACCCCTCCACTTT. Amino acid sequence: CASSLERTPSLFTPLHF.

CDR3 bases: TGCGCCAGCAGCCATCGACTAGGGGTTGAGCAGTTCTTC. Amino acids: CASSHRLGVEQFF. The chain is built from TRBV4-3 and TRBJ2-1, with TRBD2 as a possible D gene (6 bases). The CDR3 is 13 amino acids. V lost 3 bases to trimming and J lost 9 bases, with 12 bases between them. Germline V gives CDR1 LGHNA, CDR2 YSLEER.

The chain has TRBV18 and TRBJ1-4; D remains ambiguous. Deletions cut 4 bases from V and 3 bases from J, with 15 bases between. The CDR3 runs 16 residues. Germline CDR1 KGHSH, CDR2 LQKENI. CDR3 sequence reads: CASSQAWQTSNEKLFF. The CDR3 DNA is TGTGCCAGCTCACAAGCCTGGCAGACTTCTAATGAAAAACTGTTTTTT.

The chain is built from TRBV6-1 and TRBJ2-5; the D is unclear. The V end was cut by 2 bases, the J end by 13 bases, with 14 bases between. This CDR3 spans 12 amino acids. CDR1 and CDR2 (germline): MNHNS, SASEGT. The CDR3 spells CASSEFDNLWYF. CDR3 bases: TGTGCCAGCAGTGAATTTGACAACTTATGGTACTTC.

The chain joins TRBV6-5 to TRBJ2-7; TRBD2 might be the D (7 bases). The CDR3 spans 14 residues. Germline lookup yields CDR1 MNHEY and CDR2 SVGAGI. V gave up 8 bases and J gave up 6 bases, with 20 bases separating them. The CDR3 DNA sequence: TGTGCCAGCGGACTCGGGAGGACAGTTATCGAGCAGTACTTC. Translated, it gives CASGLGRTVIEQYF.

This clone was found a few times. The V call is TRBV7-7, the J call TRBJ2-1; 10 nucleotides line up with TRBD2. Unmatched junction bases numbered 7, after V lost 5 bases and J lost 3 bases. The CDR3 is made up of 16 amino acids. CDR1 SSHAT and CDR2 FNYEAQ come from the germline V gene (reference sequence). CDR3 DNA sequence: TGTGCCAGCAGCGCATCTGGACTAGCGGACTACAATGAGCAGTTCTTC. Amino acid sequence: CASSASGLADYNEQFF.

The chain joins TRBV6-1 to TRBJ2-1; TRBD1 might be the D (5 bases). Germline V CDR1 and CDR2: MNHNS, SASEGT. Trimming shortened V by 2 bases and J by 8 bases, and 16 bases separated the two germline ends. CDR3 length: 15 residues. The CDR3 DNA reads TGTGCCAGCAGTGAACGGGCAGGGTGGCGTGATGAGCAGTTCTTC. Residues: CASSERAGWRDEQFF.

J is TRBJ2-7 and V is TRBV27, with 14 positions matching TRBD2. The CDR3 has 18 amino acids. Germline V gene lookup returns CDR1 MNHEY and CDR2 SMNVEV (reference sequence). Trimming at V came to 5 bases and at J to 6 bases, leaving 15 bases not matched to a gene. The CDR3 here is CASSKGLAGEGGRSEQYF. The CDR3 DNA follows: TGTGCCAGCAGTAAGGGACTAGCGGGGGAAGGGGGCCGAAGCGAGCAGTACTTC.

J is TRBJ2-1 and V is TRBV7-9; 8 nucleotides align to TRBD2. The CDR3 loop spans 15 amino acids. Germline V lookup: CDR1 SEHNR, CDR2 FQNEAQ (reference sequence). Unmatched junction bases numbered 11, after V lost 5 bases and J lost 8 bases. The CDR3 DNA reads as TGTGCCAGCAGCCAAAGACTAGCGAAGACCGATGAGCAGTTCTTC. This gives the protein CASSQRLAKTDEQFF.

CDR3 in DNA: TGTGCCAGCAGTGGTATCCGAGGGACAGGGTCCCATGGCTACACCTTC. Its protein product is CASSGIRGTGSHGYTF. The rearrangement uses TRBV28 and TRBJ1-2, with 9 bases fitting TRBD1. The CDR3 spans 16 residues. V was pared by 5 bases and J by 6 bases, with 13 bases of the junction left unmatched. The germline gives CDR1 MDHEN, CDR2 SYDVKM.

This clone has a handful of counts. J is TRBJ1-5 and V is TRBV30; the D is unclear. From germline, CDR1 is GTSNPN and CDR2 SVGIG (reference sequence). V lost 4 bases to trimming and J lost 0 bases, with 10 bases between them. The CDR3 sequence is 14 residues long. CDR3 sequence reads: CAWTGENSNQPQHF. DNA of the CDR3: TGTGCCTGGACCGGGGAAAATAGCAATCAGCCCCAGCATTTT.

The genes are TRBV7-2 and TRBJ2-7; D is perhaps TRBD1 (5 bases). V lost 4 bases to trimming and J lost 2 bases, with 15 bases between them. The CDR3 totals 15 residues. The V gene's germline CDR1 is SGHTA and CDR2 FQGNSA. The CDR3 loop is CASSSTGGVAYEQYF. The CDR3 nucleotides read TGTGCCAGCAGCTCAACAGGCGGCGTAGCCTACGAGCAGTACTTC.

In this sample, this clone turned up a few times. The gene calls are TRBV6-6 and TRBJ2-2; D unclear. V was trimmed by 6 bases and J by 2 bases, leaving 7 bases between them. The CDR3 totals 13 residues. The germline V gene encodes CDR1 MNHNY and CDR2 SVGAGI (reference sequence). CDR3 nucleotides: TGTGCCAGCAGCCTTCTTAACACCGGGGAGCTGTTTTTT. This encodes CASSLLNTGELFF.